This T cell receptor beta chain was retrieved from a study of patients and donors after allogeneic stem cell transplantation. Using its own MiXCR run on the RT-PCR reads, TCRdb lists one record per CDR3 protein. The sample shows around 200,000 distinct CDR3 sequences, 38% of them seen only once. The V gene's germline CDR1 is MDHEN and CDR2 SYDVKM. V was clipped by 0 bases and J by 5 bases, with 8 bases between them. The CDR3 covers 14 residues. The rearrangement uses TRBV28 and TRBJ1-5; D is unresolved. Input material: blood, either unsorted or a sorted T cell fraction (not recorded which). This clonotype was sampled from a human donor who was either an allogeneic HSCT recipient or a stem cell or donor lymphocyte infusion donor (not recorded which). It is not recorded whose cells these are; they may come from a transplant donor. In DNA form, the CDR3 reads TGTGCCAGCAGTTTATGGAAGGAGGATCAGCCCCAGCATTTT. The encoded protein is CASSLWKEDQPQHF.